This is a list of T cell receptor beta chains from one sample in a study of cytomegalovirus exposure and HLA in healthy donors. Method: immunoSEQ multiplex PCR; TCRdb's copy keeps in-frame clones and lacks some. The sample holds about 93,000 clones, around three quarters seen once. Sample: PBMCs. These receptors came from a young man in good health and CMV-seronegative. Both conserved end residues are trimmed from each CDR3. A row's size may be missing; if present it is once, few, many or a size class.

v_call	clone_size	j_call	cdr3_aa
TRBV9	NA	TRBJ2-7	ASSVALGREQY
TRBV25-1	NA	TRBJ2-7	ASSAGQPPVWYEQY
TRBV4-2	NA	TRBJ2-5	ASRPSGGEAETQY
TRBV2	NA	TRBJ2-1	ASSDIQPSGRAIWEQF
TRBV7-2	NA	TRBJ2-3	ASSRDRRTDTQY
TRBV5-1	NA	TRBJ2-1	ASSLNPSDSYNEQF
TRBV6-1	once	TRBJ1-1	ASSEAVPGQGNTEAF
TRBV2	NA	TRBJ2-7	ASSVSDRSSYEQY
TRBV19	NA	TRBJ1-1	ASSKRDFRTQAF
TRBV2	NA	TRBJ2-2	ASSRTSGGAVTGELF
TRBV7-8	NA	TRBJ2-7	ASSLERAHEQY
TRBV10-2	NA	TRBJ1-2	ASGWGGEGYGYT
TRBV4-3	NA	TRBJ2-5	ASSGALSETQY
TRBV30	NA	TRBJ1-4	AWSDRDIKKLF
TRBV9	NA	TRBJ2-3	ASSVDTLGGVTDTQY
TRBV28	NA	TRBJ2-7	ASSLYGQGFSYEQY
TRBV10-3	NA	TRBJ2-3	AIQPGLAGRTDTQY
TRBV6-6	NA	TRBJ2-1	ASRETSGGYNEQF
TRBV5-6	NA	TRBJ2-2	ASSYSSGGEPGELF
TRBV5-1	NA	TRBJ2-7	ASSLGDRANEQY
TRBV10-3	few	TRBJ2-7	AISESAGGPYEQY
TRBV7-6	NA	TRBJ2-5	ASSQQETQY